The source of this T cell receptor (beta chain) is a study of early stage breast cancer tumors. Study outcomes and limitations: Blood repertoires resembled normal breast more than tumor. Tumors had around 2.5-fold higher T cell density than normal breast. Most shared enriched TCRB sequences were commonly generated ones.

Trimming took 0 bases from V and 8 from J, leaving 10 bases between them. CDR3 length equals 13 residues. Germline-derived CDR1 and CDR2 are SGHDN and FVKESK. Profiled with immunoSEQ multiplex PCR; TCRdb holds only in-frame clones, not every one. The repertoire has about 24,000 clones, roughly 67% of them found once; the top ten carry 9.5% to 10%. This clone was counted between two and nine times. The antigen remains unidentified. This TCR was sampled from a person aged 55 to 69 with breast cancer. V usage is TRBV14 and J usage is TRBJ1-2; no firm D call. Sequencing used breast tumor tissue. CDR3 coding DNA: TGTGCCAGCAGCCAAGATCCAGGAGGAGGCTACACCTTC. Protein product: CASSQDPGGGYTF.